These T cell receptor beta chains were read from a single sample in a study of CXCR3-negative and CXCR3-positive naive CD8 T cells. Reprocessing the 5' RACE reads, TCRdb reports a single entry for every CDR3 protein and omits DNA. This sample's table reports some 99,000 distinct CDR3 sequences. Sequencing was carried out using naive CXCR3+ CD8+ T cells from blood. The receptors here all came from a human donor in good health. Some clones in this sample may be carry-over from other donors' samples. CDR3s include the opening cysteine and the closing phenylalanine or tryptophan. Fields, in order: V gene, J gene, CDR3 protein.

v_gene: TRBV20-1; j_gene: TRBJ1-1; CDR3aa: CSAGGTGHTEAFF
v_gene: TRBV9; j_gene: TRBJ2-7; CDR3aa: CASSDKGGLGEQYF
v_gene: TRBV12-3/TRBV12-4; j_gene: TRBJ2-1; CDR3aa: CASSLSLSSYNEQFF
v_gene: TRBV5-1; j_gene: TRBJ2-7; CDR3aa: CASSLGYGLFYEQYF
v_gene: TRBV28; j_gene: TRBJ2-1; CDR3aa: CASSLGLAGVNEQFF
v_gene: TRBV7-9; j_gene: TRBJ2-7; CDR3aa: CASSPNRDSYEQYF
v_gene: TRBV6-2/TRBV6-3; j_gene: TRBJ1-1; CDR3aa: CASNYDQHTEAFF
v_gene: TRBV29-1; j_gene: TRBJ2-2; CDR3aa: CSVELANTGELFF
v_gene: TRBV18; j_gene: TRBJ1-2; CDR3aa: CASSSTGQGSYGYTF
v_gene: TRBV19; j_gene: TRBJ2-1; CDR3aa: CASSTTDFNEQFF
v_gene: TRBV28; j_gene: TRBJ2-7; CDR3aa: CASSLAPGSGRAGHEQYF
v_gene: TRBV12-3/TRBV12-4; j_gene: TRBJ1-2; CDR3aa: CASRDSGGGYTF
v_gene: TRBV29-1; j_gene: TRBJ2-1; CDR3aa: CSVEILGWGPNNEQFF
v_gene: TRBV7-6; j_gene: TRBJ2-7; CDR3aa: CASSLAAIYEQYF
v_gene: TRBV20-1; j_gene: TRBJ1-5; CDR3aa: CSARNWDRGGTNYQPQHF
v_gene: TRBV27; j_gene: TRBJ2-7; CDR3aa: CASSSAETAYEQYF
v_gene: TRBV5-1; j_gene: TRBJ2-7; CDR3aa: CASSQGHYEQYF
v_gene: TRBV20-1; j_gene: TRBJ1-2; CDR3aa: CSARAQLVGDTGGYTF
v_gene: TRBV29-1; j_gene: TRBJ2-3; CDR3aa: CSAPTGAPDTQYF
v_gene: TRBV20-1; j_gene: TRBJ2-7; CDR3aa: CSARDSRGSYPYEQYF
v_gene: TRBV4-3; j_gene: TRBJ2-2; CDR3aa: CASSQDFRGPAGELFF
v_gene: TRBV18; j_gene: TRBJ2-3; CDR3aa: CASSPPIGSHTQYF